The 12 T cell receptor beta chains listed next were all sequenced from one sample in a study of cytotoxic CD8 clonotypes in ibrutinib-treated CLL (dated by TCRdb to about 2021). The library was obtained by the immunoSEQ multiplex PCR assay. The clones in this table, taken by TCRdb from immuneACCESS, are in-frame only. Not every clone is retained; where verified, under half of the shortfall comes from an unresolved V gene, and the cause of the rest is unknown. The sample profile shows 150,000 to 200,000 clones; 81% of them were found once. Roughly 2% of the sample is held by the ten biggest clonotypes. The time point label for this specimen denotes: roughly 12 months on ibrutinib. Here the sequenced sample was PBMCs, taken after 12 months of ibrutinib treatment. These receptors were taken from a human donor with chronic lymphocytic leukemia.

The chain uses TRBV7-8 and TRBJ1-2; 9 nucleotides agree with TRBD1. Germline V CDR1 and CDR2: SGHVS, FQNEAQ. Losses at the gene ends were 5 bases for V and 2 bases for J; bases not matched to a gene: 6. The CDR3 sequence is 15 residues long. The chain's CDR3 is CASSVGTGTNYGYTF. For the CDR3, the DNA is TGTGCCAGCAGCGTCGGGACAGGGACCAACTATGGCTACACCTTC.

The CDR3 DNA reads TGTGCCAGCAGAGAGGAGGGTAGGGACTATGGCTACACCTTC. Translation: CASREEGRDYGYTF. The gene calls are TRBV28 and TRBJ1-2; no clear D. V was pared by 6 bases and J by 3 bases, with 14 bases between. The CDR3 loop spans 14 amino acids. The germline gives CDR1 MDHEN, CDR2 SYDVKM.

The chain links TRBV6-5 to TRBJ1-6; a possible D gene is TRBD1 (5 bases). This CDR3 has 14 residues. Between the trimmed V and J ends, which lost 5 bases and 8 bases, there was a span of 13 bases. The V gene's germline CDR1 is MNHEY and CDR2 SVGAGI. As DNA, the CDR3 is TGTGCCAGCAGTACCCGGGGACTTCATTCACCCCTCCACTTT. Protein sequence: CASSTRGLHSPLHF.

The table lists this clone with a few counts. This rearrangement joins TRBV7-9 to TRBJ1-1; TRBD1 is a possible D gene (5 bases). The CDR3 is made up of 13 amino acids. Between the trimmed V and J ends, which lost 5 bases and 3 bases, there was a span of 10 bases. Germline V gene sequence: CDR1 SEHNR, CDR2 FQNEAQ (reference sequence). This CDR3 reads CASSPQDYTEAFF. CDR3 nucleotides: TGTGCCAGCAGCCCACAGGACTACACTGAAGCTTTCTTT.

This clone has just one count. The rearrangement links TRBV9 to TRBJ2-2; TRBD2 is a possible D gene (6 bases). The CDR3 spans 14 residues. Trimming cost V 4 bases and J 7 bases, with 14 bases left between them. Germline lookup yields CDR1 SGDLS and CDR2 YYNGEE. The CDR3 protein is CASSPLWGVGELFF. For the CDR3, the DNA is TGTGCCAGCAGCCCTCTATGGGGGGTCGGGGAGCTGTTTTTT.

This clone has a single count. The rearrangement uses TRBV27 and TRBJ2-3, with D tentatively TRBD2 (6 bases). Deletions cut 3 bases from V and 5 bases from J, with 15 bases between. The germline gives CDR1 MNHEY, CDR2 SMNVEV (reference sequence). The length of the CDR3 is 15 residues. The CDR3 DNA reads TGTGCCAGCAGTTTGTTGGCGGGGCCCCTAGATACGCAGTATTTT. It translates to CASSLLAGPLDTQYF.

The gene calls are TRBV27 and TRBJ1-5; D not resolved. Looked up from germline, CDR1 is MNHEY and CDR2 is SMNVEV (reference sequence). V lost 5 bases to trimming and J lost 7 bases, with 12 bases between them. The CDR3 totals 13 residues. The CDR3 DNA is TGTGCCAGCAGTACGGACGGCCGACAGCCCCAGCATTTT. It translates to CASSTDGRQPQHF.

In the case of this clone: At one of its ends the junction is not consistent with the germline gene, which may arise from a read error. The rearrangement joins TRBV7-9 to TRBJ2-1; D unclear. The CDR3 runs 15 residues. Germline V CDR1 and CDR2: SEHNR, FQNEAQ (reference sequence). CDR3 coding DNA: TGCGCCAGCAGCCAAGATCAGACCCCCTACAATGAGCAGTTCTTC. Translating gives CASSQDQTPYNEQFF.

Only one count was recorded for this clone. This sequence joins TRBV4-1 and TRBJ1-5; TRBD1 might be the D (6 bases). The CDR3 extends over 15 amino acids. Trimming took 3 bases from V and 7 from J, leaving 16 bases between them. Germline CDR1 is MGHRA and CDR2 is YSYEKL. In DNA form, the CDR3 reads TGCGCCAGCAGCCAGTCACAGGGCCGGGGGCAGCCCCAGCATTTT. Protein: CASSQSQGRGQPQHF.

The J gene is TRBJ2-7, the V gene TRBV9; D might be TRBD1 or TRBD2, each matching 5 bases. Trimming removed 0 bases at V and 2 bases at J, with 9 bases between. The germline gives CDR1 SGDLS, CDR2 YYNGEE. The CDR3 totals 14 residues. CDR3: CASSVGDPTYEQYF. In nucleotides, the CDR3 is TGTGCCAGCAGCGTAGGGGACCCCACCTACGAGCAGTACTTC.

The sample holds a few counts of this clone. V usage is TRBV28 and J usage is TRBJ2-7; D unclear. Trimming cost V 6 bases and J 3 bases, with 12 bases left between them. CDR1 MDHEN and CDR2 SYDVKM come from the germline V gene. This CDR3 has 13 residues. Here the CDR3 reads CASRLGPFYEQYF. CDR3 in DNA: TGTGCCAGCAGGCTAGGGCCCTTCTACGAGCAGTACTTC. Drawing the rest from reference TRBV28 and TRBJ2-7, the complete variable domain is DVKVTQSSRYLVKRTGEKVFLECVQDMDHENMFWYRQDPGLGLRLIYFSYDVKMKEKGDIPEGYSVSREKKERFSLILESASTNQTSMYLCASRLGPFYEQYFGPGTRLTVT.

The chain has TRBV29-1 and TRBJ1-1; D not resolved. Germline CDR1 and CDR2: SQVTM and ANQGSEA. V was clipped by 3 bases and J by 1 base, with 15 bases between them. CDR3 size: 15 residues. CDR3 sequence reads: CSVDLFGIQNTEAFF. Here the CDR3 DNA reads TGCAGCGTTGACCTCTTTGGGATCCAGAACACTGAAGCTTTCTTT. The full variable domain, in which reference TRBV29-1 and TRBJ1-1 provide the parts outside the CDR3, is SAVISQKPSRDICQRGTSLTIQCQVDSQVTMMFWYRQQPGQSLTLIATANQGSEATYESGFVIDKFPISRPNLTFSTLTVSNMSPEDSSIYLCSVDLFGIQNTEAFFGQGTRLTVV.